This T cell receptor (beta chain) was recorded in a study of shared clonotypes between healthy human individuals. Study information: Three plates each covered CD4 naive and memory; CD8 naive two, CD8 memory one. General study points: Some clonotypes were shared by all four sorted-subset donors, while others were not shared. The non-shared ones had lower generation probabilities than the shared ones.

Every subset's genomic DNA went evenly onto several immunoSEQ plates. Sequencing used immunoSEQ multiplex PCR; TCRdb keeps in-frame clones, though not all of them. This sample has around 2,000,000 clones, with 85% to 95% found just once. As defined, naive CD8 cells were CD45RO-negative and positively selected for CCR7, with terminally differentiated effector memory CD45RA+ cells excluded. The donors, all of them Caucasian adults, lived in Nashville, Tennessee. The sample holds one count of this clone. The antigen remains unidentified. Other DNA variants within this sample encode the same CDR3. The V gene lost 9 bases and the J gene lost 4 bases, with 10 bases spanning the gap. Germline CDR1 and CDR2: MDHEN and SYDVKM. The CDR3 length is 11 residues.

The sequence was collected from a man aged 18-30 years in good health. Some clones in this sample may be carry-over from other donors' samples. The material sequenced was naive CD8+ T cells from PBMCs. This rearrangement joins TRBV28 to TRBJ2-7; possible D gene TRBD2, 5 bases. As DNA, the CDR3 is TGTGCCAGTAATACGGGGTACGAGCAGTACTTC. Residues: CASNTGYEQYF.